This is a list of T cell receptor beta chains from one sample in a study of shared clonotypes between healthy human individuals. Sequenced by immunoSEQ multiplex PCR; TCRdb stores in-frame clones only, minus some. The table shows 110,000 or so clones, with 55% to 80% occurring only once. Sample: memory CD8+ T cells sorted from blood. These receptors all come from a woman in her 30s in good health. Both conserved end residues are part of each CDR3. D genes are given only for firm matches. The listing skips clone size in some rows; elsewhere it reads once, few, many or a size class.

>-|TRBV7-2|TRBJ2-6|TRBD1
CASSLEGRGLLGANVLTF
TGTGCCAGCAGCTTAGAGGGCAGGGGGCTTTTAGGGGCCAACGTCCTGACTTTC
>once|TRBV13|TRBJ2-4|-
CASSLGGAQGIQYF
TGTGCCAGCAGCTTAGGCGGGGCCCAGGGCATTCAGTACTTC
>-|TRBV7-9|TRBJ2-3|TRBD2
CASSLLLREATDTQYF
TGTGCCAGCAGCTTACTTTTACGGGAGGCCACAGATACGCAGTATTTT
>-|TRBV7-9|TRBJ1-4|-
CASSFGRGPINEKLFF
TGTGCCAGCAGCTTCGGCCGAGGGCCGATTAATGAAAAACTGTTTTTT
>-|TRBV7-9|TRBJ2-7|-
CASSRKDVVGGPHEQYF
TGTGCCAGCAGCAGAAAGGACGTCGTAGGAGGCCCTCACGAGCAGTACTTC
>-|TRBV11-2|TRBJ2-1|TRBD2
CASSLGTSGTYNEQFF
TGTGCCAGCAGCTTGGGGACTAGCGGGACTTACAATGAGCAGTTCTTC
>-|TRBV2|TRBJ2-7|TRBD1
CARQGSLADEQYF
TGTGCCAGACAGGGGAGCTTGGCGGACGAGCAGTACTTC
>-|TRBV7-9|TRBJ1-2|TRBD1
CASSLGQGVYYGYTF
TGTGCCAGCAGCTTAGGGCAGGGGGTTTACTATGGCTACACCTTC
>-|TRBV2|TRBJ2-3|-
CASSEARALAPTDTQYF
TGTGCCAGCAGTGAAGCGCGGGCCCTAGCCCCCACAGATACGCAGTATTTT
>-|TRBV19|TRBJ2-1|TRBD1
CASSVRDSRYNEQFF
TGTGCCAGTAGTGTCCGGGACAGCCGCTACAATGAGCAGTTCTTC
>-|TRBV6-4|TRBJ1-1|-
CASSDSTGDTPGTEAFF
TGTGCCAGCAGTGACTCGACGGGGGACACCCCTGGCACTGAAGCTTTCTTT
>-|TRBV6-4|TRBJ2-3|-
CASSDSGSGTQYF
TGTGCCAGCAGTGACTCGGGGTCTGGTACGCAGTATTTT
>many|TRBV27|TRBJ1-5|-
CASSLLSGQPQHF
TGTGCCAGCAGTTTGCTTAGTGGTCAGCCCCAGCATTTT
>-|TRBV5-1|TRBJ2-7|-
CASSLGQLSSYEQYF
TGCGCCAGCAGCTTGGGACAGCTAAGCTCCTACGAGCAGTACTTC
>-|TRBV2|TRBJ2-7|-
CASSEDSYSYEQYF
TGTGCCAGCAGTGAGGACAGCTACTCCTACGAGCAGTACTTC
>-|TRBV27|TRBJ2-5|-
CASSSLGAREQYF
TGTGCCAGCAGTTCCCTTGGGGCTCGGGAGCAGTACTTC
>few|TRBV29-1|TRBJ1-1|-
CSASGGDTEAFF
TGCAGCGCCTCAGGAGGGGACACTGAAGCTTTCTTT
>-|TRBV25-1|TRBJ2-7|TRBD1
CASSEPNRGDEQYF
TGTGCCAGCAGTGAACCTAACAGGGGGGACGAGCAGTACTTC
>-|TRBV19|TRBJ1-1|TRBD1
CASSPRQGANTEAFF
TGTGCCAGTAGTCCTCGACAGGGGGCGAACACTGAAGCTTTCTTT
>-|TRBV6-4|TRBJ2-3|TRBD2
CATSGEAGGPEALTDTQYF
TGTGCCACCTCGGGAGAAGCGGGAGGGCCTGAGGCGCTCACAGATACGCAGTATTTT
>-|TRBV25-1|TRBJ2-5|TRBD1
CASTVRDRGQETQYF
TGTGCCAGCACAGTCCGGGACAGGGGCCAAGAGACCCAGTACTTC
>-|TRBV4-1|TRBJ1-4|-
CASSHSTGIDEKLFF
TGCGCCAGCAGCCATTCTACAGGGATCGATGAAAAACTGTTTTTT
>few|TRBV5-1|TRBJ2-3|TRBD1
CASSLGQGASTDTQYF
TGCGCCAGCAGCTTGGGGCAGGGGGCTAGCACAGATACGCAGTATTTT
>-|TRBV2|TRBJ2-7|TRBD2
CASSKGLARYEQYF
TGTGCCAGCAGTAAGGGACTAGCTAGGTACGAGCAGTACTTC
>-|TRBV7-9|TRBJ1-1|-
CASSFRVGTEAFF
TGTGCCAGCAGCTTCCGGGTAGGGACTGAAGCTTTCTTT
>few|TRBV6-6|TRBJ2-3|TRBD2
CASSATSGTTDTQYF
TGTGCCAGCAGCGCGACTAGCGGGACAACAGATACGCAGTATTTT
>-|TRBV7-9|TRBJ2-2|-
CASSLVGGTGELFF
TGTGCCAGCAGCTTAGTCGGGGGAACCGGGGAGCTGTTTTTT
>-|TRBV7-9|TRBJ2-2|-
CASSFQVGEANTGELFF
TGTGCCAGCAGCTTCCAGGTTGGGGAGGCGAACACCGGGGAGCTGTTTTTT
>-|TRBV5-6|TRBJ2-7|TRBD1
CASSPGQGQYEQYF
TGTGCCAGCAGCCCCGGACAGGGTCAATACGAGCAGTACTTC
>-|TRBV5-1|TRBJ2-7|TRBD1
CASSTGQGCPRDFYEQYF
TGCGCCAGCAGCACGGGACAGGGGTGCCCTCGGGATTTTTACGAGCAGTACTTC
>-|TRBV4-1|TRBJ1-2|TRBD1
CASSRRQGVDYGYTF
TGCGCCAGCAGCCGCCGACAGGGTGTGGACTATGGCTACACCTTC
>once|TRBV27|TRBJ2-7|TRBD2
CASSLNFQRDQYF
TGTGCCAGCAGTTTAAACTTCCAGCGGGACCAGTACTTC
>-|TRBV25-1|TRBJ2-5|TRBD2
CASNGREGDQETQYF
TGTGCCAGCAACGGACGGGAGGGTGACCAAGAGACCCAGTACTTC
>-|TRBV28|TRBJ2-1|-
CASRQSWSSYNEQFF
TGTGCCAGCAGACAAAGCTGGAGCTCCTACAATGAGCAGTTCTTC
>-|TRBV5-6|TRBJ2-5|-
CASTTTGPQETQYF
TGTGCCAGCACTACTACCGGGCCGCAAGAGACCCAGTACTTC
>few|TRBV5-4|TRBJ1-1|-
CASSLTSNTEAFF
TGTGCCAGCAGCTTAACATCGAACACTGAAGCTTTCTTT
>once|TRBV6-8|TRBJ1-5|-
CASSHQPQHF
TGTGCCAGCAGTCATCAGCCCCAGCATTTT
>many|TRBV15|TRBJ2-5|TRBD1
CATSKDRGSETQYF
TGTGCCACCAGCAAGGACAGGGGAAGCGAGACCCAGTACTTC
>-|TRBV30|TRBJ2-7|-
CAWSGLGGNEQYF
TGTGCCTGGAGTGGCCTGGGTGGGAACGAGCAGTACTTC
>-|TRBV4-1|TRBJ1-1|TRBD1
CASSRDSNRGQGTEAFF
TGCGCCAGCAGCCGCGACAGTAACAGGGGGCAGGGCACTGAAGCTTTCTTT
>once|TRBV6-4|TRBJ2-1|TRBD1
CASSTNRGDYNEQFF
TGTGCCAGCAGCACGAACAGGGGGGACTACAATGAGCAGTTCTTC
>few|TRBV9|TRBJ1-4|-
CASSDSVATNEKLFF
TGTGCCAGCAGCGACTCGGTTGCAACTAATGAAAAACTGTTTTTT
>-|TRBV7-9|TRBJ2-6|-
CASTPAFGSGANVLTF
TGTGCCAGCACCCCGGCGTTCGGGTCTGGGGCCAACGTCCTGACTTTC
>-|TRBV6-1|TRBJ2-4|-
CASSEELAKNIQYF
TGTGCCAGCAGTGAAGAGTTAGCCAAAAACATTCAGTACTTC
>-|TRBV27|TRBJ2-7|TRBD2
CASSLKWASGIYEQYF
TGTGCCAGCAGTTTAAAGTGGGCTAGCGGGATTTACGAGCAGTACTTC
>once|TRBV29-1|TRBJ2-7|TRBD2
CSVTREAGEQYF
TGCAGCGTTACACGGGAGGCCGGCGAGCAGTACTTC
>-|TRBV7-2|TRBJ1-1|-
CASSPMGMMNTEAFF
TGTGCCAGCAGCCCAATGGGGATGATGAACACTGAAGCTTTCTTT
>-|TRBV28|TRBJ2-5|-
CASSQGRIGTQYF
TGTGCCAGCAGTCAGGGAAGAATTGGGACCCAGTACTTC
>-|TRBV10-1|TRBJ2-1|TRBD1
CASSAAGDRANEQFF
TGCGCCAGCAGTGCCGCTGGGGACAGGGCCAATGAGCAGTTCTTC
>-|TRBV4-2|TRBJ2-1|-
CASSQDQEAAYNEQFF
TGTGCCAGCAGCCAAGATCAGGAGGCGGCCTACAATGAGCAGTTCTTC
>-|TRBV5-1|TRBJ2-3|TRBD2
CASSSGPSGRPDTQYF
TGCGCCAGCAGCTCAGGTCCTAGCGGGAGGCCAGATACGCAGTATTTT
>-|TRBV19|TRBJ2-7|TRBD1
CASSQLPGQRHEQYF
TGTGCCAGTTCCCAATTACCGGGACAGAGGCACGAGCAGTACTTC
>-|TRBV19|TRBJ2-3|-
CASTGDPRTDTQYF
TGTGCCAGTACTGGGGACCCCCGCACAGATACGCAGTATTTT
>-|TRBV10-1|TRBJ2-7|-
CASSGKKDYEQYF
TGCGCCAGCAGTGGAAAAAAGGACTACGAGCAGTACTTC
>-|TRBV4-1|TRBJ1-4|-
CASSHQGNEKLFF
TGCGCCAGCAGCCATCAGGGTAATGAAAAACTGTTTTTT